This T cell receptor beta chain originates from a study of T cells after yellow fever vaccination. Study in general: Fractions low in cell number were prepared with SMART-Seq v4 Ultra Low Input. Study results and caveats: Of the clonotypes, a small share occurred in both CD4 and CD8 compartments. Peaking faster, on day 5 versus 15, the secondary response was nonetheless weaker.

The CDR3 extends over 11 amino acids. V lost 6 bases, J lost 8 bases, and 12 bases lay in between. Looked up from germline, CDR1 is GTSNPN and CDR2 is SVGIG (reference sequence). A universal primer site and UMIs were added as TCR cDNA was made by 5'RACE template switching. TCRdb itself ran the 5' RACE reads through MiXCR, one entry per CDR3 protein. The sample yields roughly 310,000 distinct CDR3 sequences, roughly 3.5% seen once. Notes on this clonotype: The antigen is unknown.

The rearrangement uses TRBV30 and TRBJ2-3, with D possibly TRBD2 on 6 matching bases. Sequences were derived from PBMCs, sampled on the day of the yellow fever booster vaccination. The sequence was obtained from a man younger than 35 who received the YFV17D yellow fever vaccine. The DNA for the CDR3 is TGTGCCTGCTCCCGTAGCGGTACGCAGTATTTT. Encoded protein: CACSRSGTQYF. Supplemented by reference TRBV30 and TRBJ2-3, the full variable domain reads SQTIHQWPATLVQPVGSPLSLECTVEGTSNPNLYWYRQAAGRGLQLLFYSVGIGQISSEVPQNLSASRPQDRQFILSSKKLLLSDSGFYLCACSRSGTQYFGPGTRLTVL.